These T cell receptor beta chains were read from a single sample in a study of T cell responses to AZD1222 COVID-19 vaccine. Method: immunoSEQ multiplex PCR; TCRdb's copy keeps in-frame clones and lacks some. Of roughly 120,000 clones detected, 80% to 90% appear once; the ten largest clones hold more than 4%. The sequencing here drew on peripheral blood, taken on day 0 of AZD1222 vaccination. The receptors shown here come from an adult in good health. The CDR3 runs from the conserved cysteine through the conserved F or W. Fields, in order: J gene, D gene, clone size, V gene, CDR3 protein, CDR3 DNA. The D gene is left open where the match is weak. Part of the rows lack a size; the others show once, few, many or a class for expanded clones.

>TRBJ2-2|NA|NA|TRBV2
CASGITPGTGELFF
TGTGCCAGCGGAATCACACCCGGCACCGGGGAGCTGTTTTTT
>TRBJ2-4|TRBD2|NA|TRBV28
CASSLGRDPYAKNIQYF
TGTGCCAGCAGTTTGGGGAGGGACCCATACGCAAAAAACATTCAGTACTTC
>TRBJ2-3|TRBD2|NA|TRBV6-5
CASSGRADTQYF
TGTGCCAGTAGCGGGAGGGCAGATACGCAGTATTTT
>TRBJ1-6|NA|NA|TRBV7-5
CARSFRAPYDSPLHF
TGTGCCAGAAGTTTCAGGGCTCCGTACGATTCACCCCTCCACTTT
>TRBJ2-4|TRBD2|NA|TRBV6-2/TRBV6-3
CASSRTSGGAKNIQYF
TGTGCCAGTAGTCGGACTAGCGGGGGAGCCAAAAACATTCAGTACTTC
>TRBJ1-5|NA|NA|TRBV28
CASRTTGKGNQPQHF
TGTGCCAGCAGAACCACAGGGAAGGGCAATCAGCCCCAGCATTTT
>TRBJ2-5|NA|NA|TRBV18
CASSPSTRAPQETQYF
TGTGCCAGCTCACCAAGTACTAGGGCGCCGCAAGAGACCCAGTACTTC
>TRBJ2-6|TRBD1|NA|TRBV29-1
CSVEDGTAFSGANVLTF
TGCAGCGTTGAAGATGGGACAGCTTTCTCTGGGGCCAACGTCCTGACTTTC
>TRBJ2-7|TRBD2|NA|TRBV9
CASSGEAGGPYEQYF
TGTGCCAGCAGCGGTGAAGCGGGGGGTCCCTACGAGCAGTACTTC
>TRBJ1-4|TRBD1|NA|TRBV9
CASSVRDRVGEKLFF
TGTGCCAGCAGCGTACGGGACAGGGTCGGTGAAAAACTGTTTTTT
>TRBJ2-1|TRBD2|NA|TRBV27
CASSHSGLAGRPRRYNEQFF
TGTGCCAGCAGCCACAGCGGACTAGCGGGGAGGCCCCGGAGGTACAATGAGCAGTTCTTC
>TRBJ1-2|NA|NA|TRBV5-1
CASSPPGGGAWGNYGYTF
TGCGCCAGCAGCCCTCCCGGAGGGGGGGCATGGGGCAACTATGGCTACACCTTC
>TRBJ1-6|NA|NA|TRBV5-6
CASSFRVTSNSPLHF
TGTGCCAGCAGCTTCAGGGTTACTTCGAATTCACCCCTCCACTTT
>TRBJ2-3|NA|NA|TRBV7-6
CASNPRGWGEPTDTQYF
TGTGCCAGTAACCCCCGCGGGTGGGGGGAACCCACAGATACGCAGTATTTT
>TRBJ2-1|NA|NA|TRBV2
CASSAGLVDEQFF
TGTGCCAGCAGTGCCGGTCTAGTCGATGAGCAGTTCTTC
>TRBJ1-2|TRBD1|NA|TRBV28
CASSPGQDYGYTF
TGTGCCAGCAGTCCGGGACAGGACTATGGCTACACCTTC
>TRBJ2-1|NA|NA|TRBV30
CAWRSFRESNEQFF
TGTGCCTGGAGGTCTTTCCGGGAGAGCAATGAGCAGTTCTTC
>TRBJ2-2|NA|NA|TRBV7-2
CASSLRPITGELFF
TGTGCCAGCAGTTTAAGACCCATTACCGGGGAGCTGTTTTTT
>TRBJ2-3|NA|NA|TRBV7-2
CASSLVSATTDTQYF
TGTGCCAGCAGCTTAGTCTCAGCCACCACAGATACGCAGTATTTT
>TRBJ1-1|TRBD1|NA|TRBV11-3
CASSLGGQGVNTEAFF
TGTGCCAGCAGCTTAGGAGGACAGGGGGTGAACACTGAAGCTTTCTTT
>TRBJ1-2|NA|NA|TRBV3-1/TRBV3-2
CASSQAGRGYTF
TGTGCCAGCAGCCAAGCGGGACGGGGCTACACCTTC
>TRBJ1-1|NA|once|TRBV6-2/TRBV6-3
CASSSGTSALEAFF
TGTGCCAGCAGTTCGGGAACCAGTGCTTTGGAAGCTTTCTTT
>TRBJ1-1|NA|NA|TRBV5-1
CASSFAGTLNTEAFF
TGCGCCAGCAGCTTCGCCGGGACTCTAAACACTGAAGCTTTCTTT
>TRBJ1-6|NA|NA|TRBV7-6
CASSYSDGDTPLHF
TGTGCCAGCAGCTACTCGGACGGGGATACACCCCTCCACTTT
>TRBJ1-1|NA|NA|TRBV3-1/TRBV3-2
CASSQVVTELNTEAFF
TGTGCCAGCAGCCAAGTCGTGACAGAACTTAACACTGAAGCTTTCTTT
>TRBJ2-1|TRBD1|once|TRBV5-5
CASSSGQGVDNEQFF
TGTGCCAGCAGCTCTGGACAGGGGGTAGACAATGAGCAGTTCTTC
>TRBJ2-1|NA|NA|TRBV28
CASGPAYSSYNEQFF
TGTGCCAGCGGGCCCGCTTATAGCTCCTACAATGAGCAGTTCTTC
>TRBJ2-3|TRBD2|NA|TRBV7-2
CASSLAAGGLSGTDTQYF
TGTGCCAGCAGCTTAGCGGCGGGGGGCCTCTCAGGCACAGATACGCAGTATTTT
>TRBJ1-4|NA|NA|TRBV19
CASSMNGATNEKLFF
TGTGCCAGTAGTATGAACGGTGCAACTAATGAAAAACTGTTTTTT
>TRBJ1-5|NA|NA|TRBV7-9
CASSPDGAQPQHF
TGTGCCAGCAGCCCCGACGGGGCGCAGCCCCAGCATTTT
>TRBJ1-5|NA|NA|TRBV28
CASTTRGRGNQPQHF
TGTGCCAGCACCACCAGGGGTCGTGGGAATCAGCCCCAGCATTTT
>TRBJ1-1|NA|NA|TRBV5-1
CASSPDGVTEAFF
TGCGCCAGCAGCCCGGATGGGGTCACTGAAGCTTTCTTT
>TRBJ1-5|NA|few|TRBV27
CASSMNGARGNQPQHF
TGTGCCAGCAGTATGAATGGGGCCCGGGGCAATCAGCCCCAGCATTTT
>TRBJ2-2|NA|NA|TRBV30
CAWTIRTANTGELFF
TGTGCCTGGACTATACGGACAGCTAACACCGGGGAGCTGTTTTTT
>TRBJ2-3|TRBD2|NA|TRBV5-1
CASSASSGKSDTQYF
TGCGCCAGCAGCGCTTCTAGCGGGAAGTCAGATACGCAGTATTTT
>TRBJ2-6|NA|NA|TRBV2
CASSTGSGANVLTF
TGTGCCAGCAGTACGGGGTCTGGGGCCAACGTCCTGACTTTC
>TRBJ2-7|TRBD2|once|TRBV28
CASLEGSGGGHYEQYF
TGTGCCAGCCTCGAAGGGTCGGGCGGGGGGCACTACGAGCAGTACTTC
>TRBJ1-1|NA|NA|TRBV3-1/TRBV3-2
CASSQVGRDAFF
TGTGCCAGCAGCCAAGTGGGCAGGGATGCTTTCTTT
>TRBJ1-3|NA|NA|TRBV11-2
CASSLRRAALSGNTIYF
TGTGCCAGCAGCTTACGCCGTGCCGCTCTCTCTGGAAACACCATATATTTT
>TRBJ2-1|NA|NA|TRBV7-3
CASSLWVGGNEQFF
TGTGCCAGCAGCCTATGGGTCGGGGGCAATGAGCAGTTCTTC
>TRBJ1-2|NA|NA|TRBV6-5
CASSSAGGVANYGYTF
TGTGCCAGCAGTTCGGCCGGGGGGGTTGCTAACTATGGCTACACCTTC
>TRBJ1-4|NA|once|TRBV28
CASKEGEKLFF
TGTGCCTCAAAGGAGGGTGAAAAACTGTTTTTT
>TRBJ2-2|NA|NA|TRBV19
CASSIWGGPGELFF
TGTGCCAGTAGTATTTGGGGTGGGCCCGGGGAGCTGTTTTTT
>TRBJ1-6|NA|NA|TRBV30
CALQGSYNSPLHF
TGTGCCTTACAGGGCTCCTATAATTCACCCCTCCACTTT
>TRBJ1-4|TRBD1|NA|TRBV10-3
CAISDSQGAEKLFF
TGTGCCATCAGTGATTCACAGGGGGCCGAAAAACTGTTTTTT
>TRBJ2-5|NA|NA|TRBV7-8
CASSLVSQSGTQYF
TGTGCCAGCAGCTTAGTGTCCCAGTCCGGGACCCAGTACTTC
>TRBJ1-3|NA|NA|TRBV28
CASSTPGRASGNTIYF
TGTGCCAGCAGTACCCCGGGAAGGGCTTCTGGAAACACCATATATTTT
>TRBJ1-2|NA|NA|TRBV27
CASSLGQNYGYTF
TGTGCCAGCAGTTTAGGGCAAAACTATGGCTACACCTTC
>TRBJ1-2|NA|NA|TRBV5-6
CASSFTGIANYGYTF
TGTGCCAGCAGCTTCACAGGTATAGCTAACTATGGCTACACCTTC
>TRBJ2-3|NA|NA|TRBV18
CASSLSEAGHTDTQYF
TGTGCCAGCTCTCTCTCGGAAGCGGGTCACACAGATACGCAGTATTTT
>TRBJ1-4|TRBD1|NA|TRBV28
CASSGDRGEKLFF
TGTGCCAGCAGCGGGGACAGGGGAGAAAAACTGTTTTTT